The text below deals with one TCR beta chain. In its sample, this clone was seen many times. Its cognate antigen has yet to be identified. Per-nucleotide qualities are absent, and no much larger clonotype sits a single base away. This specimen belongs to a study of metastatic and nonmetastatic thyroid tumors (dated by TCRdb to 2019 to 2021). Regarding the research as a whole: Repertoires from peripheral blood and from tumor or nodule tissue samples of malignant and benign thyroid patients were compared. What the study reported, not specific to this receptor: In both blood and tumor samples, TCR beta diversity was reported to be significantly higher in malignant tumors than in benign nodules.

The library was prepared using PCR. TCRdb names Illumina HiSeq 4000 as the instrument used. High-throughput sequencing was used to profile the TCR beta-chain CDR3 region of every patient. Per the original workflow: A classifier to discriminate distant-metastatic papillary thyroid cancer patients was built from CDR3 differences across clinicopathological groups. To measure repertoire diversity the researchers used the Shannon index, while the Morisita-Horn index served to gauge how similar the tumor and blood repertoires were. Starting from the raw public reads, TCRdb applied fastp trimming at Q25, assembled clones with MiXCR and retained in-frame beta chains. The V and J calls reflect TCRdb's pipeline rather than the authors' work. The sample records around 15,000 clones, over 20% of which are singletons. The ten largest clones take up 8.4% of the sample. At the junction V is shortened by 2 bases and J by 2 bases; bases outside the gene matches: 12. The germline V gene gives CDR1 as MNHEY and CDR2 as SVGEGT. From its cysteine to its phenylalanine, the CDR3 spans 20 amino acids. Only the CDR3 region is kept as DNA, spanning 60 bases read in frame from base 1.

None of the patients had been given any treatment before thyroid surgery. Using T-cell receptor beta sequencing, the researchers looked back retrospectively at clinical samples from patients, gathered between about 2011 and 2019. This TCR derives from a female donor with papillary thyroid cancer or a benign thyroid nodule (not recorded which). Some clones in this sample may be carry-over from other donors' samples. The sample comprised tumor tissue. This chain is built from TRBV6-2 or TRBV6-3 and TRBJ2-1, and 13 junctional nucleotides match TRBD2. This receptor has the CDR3 CASSYPTSGRPFGPYNEQFF. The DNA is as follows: TGTGCCAGCAGTTACCCGACTAGCGGGAGGCCCTTTGGGCCCTACAATGAGCAGTTCTTC.